This T cell receptor beta chain originates from a study of blood T cells in healthy people across ages. Germline CDR1 SGDLS, CDR2 YYNGEE. This CDR3 comprises 19 residues. Trimming cost V 0 bases and J 1 base; bases outside gene matches: 10. A J-beta primer mix and a sample-barcoded 5' primer were used in a second PCR of about 6 to 12 cycles. Each cDNA molecule carried a tag from a template-switch adaptor that contained 12 random nucleotides. Sequencing yielded, for each sample, at least 2.5 million paired-end reads carrying CDR3. TCRdb ran MiXCR on the 5' RACE reads and lists one entry per CDR3 protein. The data contain approximately 1.5 million distinct CDR3 sequences, about 35% of them singletons.

The sequencing sample was made of blood. V gene TRBV9 combines with J gene TRBJ2-3; TRBD1 aligns across 11 bases. The TCR sequence derives from a woman in her twenties or thirties in good health. As DNA, the CDR3 is TGTGCCAGCAGCGTAGAATCTGGACAGGGGGCGGTGGGCACAGATACGCAGTATTTT. Residues: CASSVESGQGAVGTDTQYF.